Listed here is a single TCR beta chain. Its cognate antigen is unknown. The record originates from a study of cytomegalovirus exposure and HLA in healthy donors. Study context: About 85 million unique TCR sequences came from HLA-typed donors in an early release. Genetic ancestry analysis placed over 75% of the approximately 390 donors that were genotyped in the Caucasian-associated cluster.

It was with 60 Vbeta and 13 Jbeta primers that the PCR ran. TCRdb's table, derived via immunoSEQ multiplex PCR, lists solely in-frame clones and lacks some. The sample records roughly 200,000 clones, around 78% being singletons. General study results and limits: The HLA-A and HLA-B alleles of most subjects were reportedly predicted accurately from TCR beta sequences. Indistinguishable V segments, including TRBV6-2 and TRBV6-3, were excluded.

The V gene end was trimmed by 4 bases and the J gene end by 4 bases; junction bases not matched to a gene: 3. This CDR3 is 13 amino acids long. Germline loops: CDR1 KGHSH, CDR2 LQKENI. The chain recombines TRBV18 with TRBJ1-1; 7 nucleotides agree with TRBD1. The sequenced sample was PBMCs. The source of this sequence is a young man in good health and CMV-seronegative. CDR3 sequence reads: CASSLTGSTEAFF. Here the CDR3 DNA reads TGTGCCAGCTCACTGACAGGGAGCACTGAAGCTTTCTTT.